This TCR beta chain was recorded in a study of blood T cells in healthy people across ages. A remark on this clonotype: Its antigen is as yet unknown.

The draw of peripheral blood yielded around 9.6 milliliters from each donor. General study points: Diversity was higher, and naive CD4+ cells more numerous, in long-lived donors than in aged donors.

A second 7 to 11 cycle PCR used barcoded and J-beta primers. One entry per CDR3 protein results from TCRdb running MiXCR on the 5' RACE reads. The sample shows about 930,000 distinct CDR3 sequences, 25% to 35% of them seen only once. CDR1 is SEHNR and CDR2 is FQNEAQ in the germline V gene (reference sequence). CDR3 size: 14 residues. Trimming took 5 bases from V and 5 from J, leaving 13 bases between them. The data also belong to a second study, concerning T cells of mothers and their children.

This TCR was recovered from a woman between 35 and 50 years old in good health. Sequenced material: blood. The gene calls are TRBV7-9 and TRBJ1-5; D unresolved. In DNA, the CDR3 is TGTGCCAGCAGCCCTAGCGGGGAGGATCAGCCCCAGCATTTT. Its protein product is CASSPSGEDQPQHF.